Reported below is one T cell receptor (beta chain). The source of the sample is a study of long-term antiretroviral therapy in people with HIV. The assay used was immunoSEQ (version v3.0), run at survey level. The table came from immunoSEQ multiplex PCR; TCRdb's copy has only in-frame clones and leaves some out. The repertoire holds about 23,000 clones, with around four fifths as singletons. The CDR3 runs to 13 residues. Germline-derived CDR1 and CDR2 are MNHEY and SMNVEV (reference sequence). V was trimmed by 8 bases and J by 3 bases, leaving 14 bases between them. From each donor, at least one pre-ART PBMC sample and at least two post-ART PBMC samples were obtained.

This chain joins TRBV27 and TRBJ2-7; D gene unclear. The receptor was isolated from a middle-aged man with HIV. The sample was unsorted PBMCs, taken 1.6 years after starting antiretroviral therapy. Written as DNA, the CDR3 is TGTGCCAGCGCGGCCGTATTCAACTACGAGCAGTACTTC. It translates to CASAAVFNYEQYF.